This T cell receptor beta chain was documented in a study of blood T cell repertoires in COVID-19. Study information: COVID-19 samples collected from the United States, Italy and Spain covered acute and convalescent phases.

Seattle-derived patients entered the study during active infection and were followed longitudinally. Data came from immunoSEQ multiplex PCR; TCRdb stores just in-frame clones and leaves some out. The table shows around 140,000 clones, with about 88% occurring only once. Between the trimmed V and J ends, which lost 6 bases and 2 bases, there was a span of 10 bases. This CDR3 comprises 13 residues. Germline-derived CDR1 and CDR2 are MNHEY and SVGAGI. Sequenced: peripheral blood. The source is a human donor with COVID-19, enrolled during active disease. The donor label of this sample is uncertain. The genes are TRBV6-5 and TRBJ1-2, with D perhaps TRBD1 (6 bases). This CDR3 is CASSTTGNYGYTF. CDR3 nucleotides: TGTGCCAGCAGCACCACAGGGAACTATGGCTACACCTTC.